The sequence of this T cell receptor beta chain was determined in a study of regulatory T cells in long-lasting Graves disease. In building TCR beta libraries, iRepertoire HTBI primers were used together with Arm-PCR of CDR3 regions. TCRdb ran MiXCR on the multiplex PCR reads and lists one entry per CDR3 protein. The sample shows over 450,000 distinct CDR3 sequences, about 12% of them seen only once. This clonotype occurred many times. Deletions cut 3 bases from V and 5 bases from J, with 13 bases between. Germline V CDR1 and CDR2: SGHNT, YENEEA. This CDR3 is built from 14 residues. As for time point: newly diagnosed GD, antithyroid drugs for less than 3 months. PBMC-extracted RNA yielded the TCR library. The sample was also linked to a second study, of T cells in Graves' hyperthyroidism and ophthalmopathy. As reported in that work: Blood samples included most of the expanded thyroid clonotypes exceeding 0.001. A 13 V-J signature model discriminated ophthalmopathy versus stable hyperthyroidism.

This clonotype was sampled from a woman aged 25 to 39 with Graves disease. This material consisted of peripheral blood mononuclear cells (PBMCs), taken at new diagnosis, from a patient treated with antithyroid drugs. The rearrangement joins TRBV11-3 to TRBJ2-5; the D gene is possibly TRBD1 (5 bases). The CDR3 reads CASSFDSYRETQYF. For the CDR3, the DNA is TGTGCCAGCAGCTTCGACAGTTACCGGGAGACCCAGTACTTC.